This entry features one T cell receptor beta chain sequence. Measured with immunoSEQ multiplex PCR; TCRdb has only the in-frame clones, and not every one. Here the sample spans under 40,000 clones, around 90% being singletons. This entry belongs to a study of T cell changes during pregnancy in multiple sclerosis. This CDR3 contains 16 residues. Trimming took 4 bases from V and 0 from J, leaving 15 bases between them. Per germline, CDR1 SGHRS and CDR2 YFSETQ. The V and J genes are TRBV5-1 and TRBJ2-3; TRBD2 might be the D (6 bases). This clonotype was obtained from a female donor with multiple sclerosis, enrolled in a pregnancy study. The sample consisted of CD4+ T cells from peripheral blood mononuclear cells, taken before pregnancy. In DNA, the CDR3 is TGCGCCAGCAGCGCCGCCGGGGGAAGTAGCACAGATACGCAGTATTTT. Translated, it gives CASSAAGGSSTDTQYF.